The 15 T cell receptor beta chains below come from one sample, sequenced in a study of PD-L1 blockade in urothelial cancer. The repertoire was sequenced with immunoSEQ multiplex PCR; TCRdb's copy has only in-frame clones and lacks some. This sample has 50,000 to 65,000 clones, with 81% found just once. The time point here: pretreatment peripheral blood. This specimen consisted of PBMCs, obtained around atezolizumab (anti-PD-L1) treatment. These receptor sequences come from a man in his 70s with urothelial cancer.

CDR3 sequence (DNA): TGCGCCAGCAGCTTGGCGGGACAGCAAGAGACCCAGTACTTC. It is translated as CASSLAGQQETQYF. The chain combines TRBV5-1 with TRBJ2-5; TRBD1 aligns across 7 bases. CDR3 length: 14 amino acids. V shed 0 bases, J shed 2 bases, and the junction held 1 base outside the gene matches. From germline, CDR1 is SGHRS and CDR2 YFSETQ.

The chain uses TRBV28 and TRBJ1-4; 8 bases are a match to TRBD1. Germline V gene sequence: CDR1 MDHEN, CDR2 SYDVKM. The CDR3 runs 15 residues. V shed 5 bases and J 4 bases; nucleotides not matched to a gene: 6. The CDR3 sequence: CASSAPGQVNEKLFF. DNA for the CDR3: TGTGCCAGCAGTGCTCCGGGACAGGTTAATGAAAAACTGTTTTTT.

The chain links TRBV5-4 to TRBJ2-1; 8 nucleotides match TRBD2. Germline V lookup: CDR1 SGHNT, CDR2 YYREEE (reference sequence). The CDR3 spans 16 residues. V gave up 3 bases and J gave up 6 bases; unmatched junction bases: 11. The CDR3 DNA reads TGTGCCAGCAGCTATGCCGGACTAGCTAGGGCCAATGAGCAGTTCTTC. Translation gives CASSYAGLARANEQFF.

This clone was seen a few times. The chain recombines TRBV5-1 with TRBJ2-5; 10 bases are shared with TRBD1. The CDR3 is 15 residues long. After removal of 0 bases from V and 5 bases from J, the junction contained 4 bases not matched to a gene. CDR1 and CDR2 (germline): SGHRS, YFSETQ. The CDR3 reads CASSLGGQGMETQYF. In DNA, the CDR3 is TGCGCCAGCAGCTTGGGGGGACAGGGGATGGAGACCCAGTACTTC.

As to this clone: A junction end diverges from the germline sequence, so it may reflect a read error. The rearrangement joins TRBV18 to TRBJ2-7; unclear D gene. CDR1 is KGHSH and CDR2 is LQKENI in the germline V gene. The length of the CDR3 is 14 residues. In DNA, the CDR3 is TGTGTCAGCTCACCCCGTGCGGCATCCCCCGAGCAGTACTTC. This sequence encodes CVSSPRAASPEQYF.

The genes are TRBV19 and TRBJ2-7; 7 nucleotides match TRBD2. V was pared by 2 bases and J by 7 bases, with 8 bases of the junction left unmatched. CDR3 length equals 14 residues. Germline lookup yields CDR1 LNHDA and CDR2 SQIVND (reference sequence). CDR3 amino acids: CASSIIGGSQEQYF. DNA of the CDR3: TGTGCCAGTAGTATAATTGGCGGGAGCCAAGAGCAGTACTTC.

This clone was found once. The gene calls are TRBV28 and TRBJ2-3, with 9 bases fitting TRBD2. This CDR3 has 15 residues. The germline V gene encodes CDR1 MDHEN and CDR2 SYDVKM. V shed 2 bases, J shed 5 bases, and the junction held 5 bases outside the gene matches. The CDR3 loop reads CASSLPGLARDTQYF. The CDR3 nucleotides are TGTGCCAGCAGTTTACCGGGACTAGCACGAGATACGCAGTATTTT.

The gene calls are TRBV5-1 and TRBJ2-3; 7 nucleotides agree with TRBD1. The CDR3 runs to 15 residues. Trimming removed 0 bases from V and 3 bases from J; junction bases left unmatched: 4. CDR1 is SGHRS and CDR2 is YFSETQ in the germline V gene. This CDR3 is CASSLAHRGTDTQYF. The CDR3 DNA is TGCGCCAGCAGCTTGGCGCACAGGGGAACAGATACGCAGTATTTT.

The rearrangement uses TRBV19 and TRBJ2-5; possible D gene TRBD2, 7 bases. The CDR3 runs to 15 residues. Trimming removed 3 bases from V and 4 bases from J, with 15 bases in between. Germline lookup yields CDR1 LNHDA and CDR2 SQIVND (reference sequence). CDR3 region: CASSMPGRGLETQYF. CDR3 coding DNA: TGTGCCAGTAGTATGCCGGGGAGGGGGTTAGAGACCCAGTACTTC. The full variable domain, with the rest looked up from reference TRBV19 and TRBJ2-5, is DGGITQSPKYLFRKEGQNVTLSCEQNLNHDAMYWYRQDPGQGLRLIYYSQIVNDFQKGDIAEGYSVSREKKESFPLTVTSAQKNPTAFYLCASSMPGRGLETQYFGPGTRLLVL.

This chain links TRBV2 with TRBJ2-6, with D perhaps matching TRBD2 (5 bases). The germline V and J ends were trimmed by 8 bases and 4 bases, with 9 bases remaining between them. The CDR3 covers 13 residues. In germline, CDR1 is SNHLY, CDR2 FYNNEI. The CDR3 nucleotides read TGTGCCAGCCGGGGTGAAGGGGCCAACGTCCTGACTTTC. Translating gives CASRGEGANVLTF.

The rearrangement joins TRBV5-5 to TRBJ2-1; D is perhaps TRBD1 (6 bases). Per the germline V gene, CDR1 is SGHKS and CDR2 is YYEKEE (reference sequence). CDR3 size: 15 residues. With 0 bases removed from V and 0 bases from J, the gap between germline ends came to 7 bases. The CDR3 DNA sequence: TGTGCCAGCAGCTTGGAACAGGGCTCCTACAATGAGCAGTTCTTC. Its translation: CASSLEQGSYNEQFF.

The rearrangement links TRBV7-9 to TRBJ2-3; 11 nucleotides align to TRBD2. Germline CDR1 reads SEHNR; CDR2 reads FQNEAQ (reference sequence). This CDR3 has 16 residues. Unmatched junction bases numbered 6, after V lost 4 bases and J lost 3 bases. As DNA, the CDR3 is TGTGCCAGCAGCTGGTCAACTAGCGGGAGAACAGATACGCAGTATTTT. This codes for CASSWSTSGRTDTQYF. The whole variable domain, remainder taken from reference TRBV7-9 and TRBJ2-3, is DTGVSQNPRHKITKRGQNVTFRCDPISEHNRLYWYRQTLGQGPEFLTYFQNEAQLEKSRLLSDRFSAERPKGSFSTLEIQRTEQGDSAMYLCASSWSTSGRTDTQYFGPGTRLTVL.

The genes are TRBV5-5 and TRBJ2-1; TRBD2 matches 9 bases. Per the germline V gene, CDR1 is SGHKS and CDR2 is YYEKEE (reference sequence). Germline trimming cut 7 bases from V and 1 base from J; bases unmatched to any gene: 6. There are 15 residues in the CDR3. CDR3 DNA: TGTGCCAGCCTCAAGGCGGGGGGGTCCTACAATGAGCAGTTCTTC. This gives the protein CASLKAGGSYNEQFF.

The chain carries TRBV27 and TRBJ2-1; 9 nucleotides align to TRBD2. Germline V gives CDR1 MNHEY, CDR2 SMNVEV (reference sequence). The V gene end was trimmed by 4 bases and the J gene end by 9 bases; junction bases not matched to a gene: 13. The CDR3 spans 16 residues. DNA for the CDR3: TGTGCCAGCAGTTCCCCCGGGACTAGCAATAGGGGTGAGCAGTTCTTC. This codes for CASSSPGTSNRGEQFF.

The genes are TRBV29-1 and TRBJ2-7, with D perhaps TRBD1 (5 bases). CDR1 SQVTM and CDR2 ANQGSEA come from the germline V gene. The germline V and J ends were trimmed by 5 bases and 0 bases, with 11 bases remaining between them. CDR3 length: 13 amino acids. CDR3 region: CSVLPTASYEQYF. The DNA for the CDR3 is TGCAGCGTTCTTCCGACAGCCTCCTACGAGCAGTACTTC.